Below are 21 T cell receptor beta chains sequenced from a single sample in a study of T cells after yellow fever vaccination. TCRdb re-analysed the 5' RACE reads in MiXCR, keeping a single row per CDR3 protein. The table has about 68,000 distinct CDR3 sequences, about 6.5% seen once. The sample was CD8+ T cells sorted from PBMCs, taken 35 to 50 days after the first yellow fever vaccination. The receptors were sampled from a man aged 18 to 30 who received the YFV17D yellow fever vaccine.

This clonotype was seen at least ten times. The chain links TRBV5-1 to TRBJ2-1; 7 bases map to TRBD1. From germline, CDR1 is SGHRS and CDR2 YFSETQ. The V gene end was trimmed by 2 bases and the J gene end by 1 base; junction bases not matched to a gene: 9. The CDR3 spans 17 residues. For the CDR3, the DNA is TGCGCCAGCAGCTTACCAACAGGGGAATGGTCCTACAATGAGCAGTTCTTC. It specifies CASSLPTGEWSYNEQFF.

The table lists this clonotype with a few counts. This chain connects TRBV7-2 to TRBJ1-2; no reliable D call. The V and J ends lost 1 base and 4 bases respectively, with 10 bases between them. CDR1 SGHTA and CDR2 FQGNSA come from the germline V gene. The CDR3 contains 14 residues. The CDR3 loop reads CASSLVLRGYGYTF. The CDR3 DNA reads TGTGCCAGCAGCTTAGTTCTACGGGGCTATGGCTACACCTTC.

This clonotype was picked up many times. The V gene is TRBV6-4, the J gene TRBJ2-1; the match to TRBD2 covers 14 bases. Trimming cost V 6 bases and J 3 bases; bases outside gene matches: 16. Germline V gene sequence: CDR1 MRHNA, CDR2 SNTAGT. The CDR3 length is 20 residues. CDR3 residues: CASSAEWTSGGTHYYNEQFF. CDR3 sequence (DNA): TGTGCCAGCAGCGCCGAGTGGACTAGCGGGGGGACCCACTACTACAATGAGCAGTTCTTC.

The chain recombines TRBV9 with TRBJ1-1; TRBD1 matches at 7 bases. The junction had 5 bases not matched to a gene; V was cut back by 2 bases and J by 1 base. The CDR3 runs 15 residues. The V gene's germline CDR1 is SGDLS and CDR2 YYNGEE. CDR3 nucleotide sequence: TGTGCCAGCAGCGTTGAGGGGGCCAAGAACACTGAAGCTTTCTTT. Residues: CASSVEGAKNTEAFF.

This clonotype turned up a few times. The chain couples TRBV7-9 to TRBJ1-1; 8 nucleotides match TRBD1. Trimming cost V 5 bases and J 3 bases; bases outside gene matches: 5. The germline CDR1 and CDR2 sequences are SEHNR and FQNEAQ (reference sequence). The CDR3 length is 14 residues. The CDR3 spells CASSPDRGYTEAFF. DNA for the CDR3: TGTGCCAGCAGCCCCGACAGGGGTTACACTGAAGCTTTCTTT.

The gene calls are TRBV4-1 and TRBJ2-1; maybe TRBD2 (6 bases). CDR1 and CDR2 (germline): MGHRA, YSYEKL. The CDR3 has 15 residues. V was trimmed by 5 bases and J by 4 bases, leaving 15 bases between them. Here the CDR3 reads CASSRSGTYYNEQFF. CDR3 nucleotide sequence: TGCGCCAGCAGCAGGTCCGGGACTTATTACAATGAGCAGTTCTTC.

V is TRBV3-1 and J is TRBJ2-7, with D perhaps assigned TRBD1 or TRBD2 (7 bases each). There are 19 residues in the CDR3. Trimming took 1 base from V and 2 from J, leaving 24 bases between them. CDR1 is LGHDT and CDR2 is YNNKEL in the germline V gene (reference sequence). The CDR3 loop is CASSQVHQRGQPFPYEQYF. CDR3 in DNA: TGTGCCAGCAGCCAAGTTCACCAGCGGGGACAGCCGTTCCCCTACGAGCAGTACTTC.

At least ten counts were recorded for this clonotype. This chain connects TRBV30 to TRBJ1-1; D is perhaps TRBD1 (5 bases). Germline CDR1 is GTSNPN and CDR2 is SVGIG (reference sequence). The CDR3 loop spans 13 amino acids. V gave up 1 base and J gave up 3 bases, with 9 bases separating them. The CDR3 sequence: CAWSGEGYTEAFF. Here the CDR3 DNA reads TGTGCCTGGAGTGGCGAGGGGTACACTGAAGCTTTCTTT.

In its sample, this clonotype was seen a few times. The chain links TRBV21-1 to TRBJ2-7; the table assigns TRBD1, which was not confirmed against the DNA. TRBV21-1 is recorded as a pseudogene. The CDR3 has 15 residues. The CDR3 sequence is CASSAARRGNYEQYV. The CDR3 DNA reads TGTGCCAGCAGCGCCGCCCGAAGAGGGAACTACGAGCAGTACGTC.

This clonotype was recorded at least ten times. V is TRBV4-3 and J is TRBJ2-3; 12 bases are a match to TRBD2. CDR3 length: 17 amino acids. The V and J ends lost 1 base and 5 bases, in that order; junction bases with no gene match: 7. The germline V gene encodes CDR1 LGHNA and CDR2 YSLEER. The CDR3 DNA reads TGCGCCAGCAGCCAAGCTAGGACTAGCGGGGAGGAAGATACGCAGTATTTT. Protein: CASSQARTSGEEDTQYF.

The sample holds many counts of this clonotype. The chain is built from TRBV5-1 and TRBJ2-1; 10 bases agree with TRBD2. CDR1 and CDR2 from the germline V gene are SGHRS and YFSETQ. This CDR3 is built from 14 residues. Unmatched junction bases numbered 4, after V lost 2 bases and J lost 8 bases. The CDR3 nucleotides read TGCGCCAGCAGCTTACTAGCGGGGCGCTATGAGCAGTTCTTC. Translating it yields CASSLLAGRYEQFF.

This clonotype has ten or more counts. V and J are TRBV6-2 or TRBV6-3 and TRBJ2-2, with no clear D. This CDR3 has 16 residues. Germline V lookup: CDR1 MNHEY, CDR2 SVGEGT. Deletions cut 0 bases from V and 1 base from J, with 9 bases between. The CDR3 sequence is CASSYSADENTGELFF. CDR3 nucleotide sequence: TGTGCCAGCAGTTACTCTGCGGACGAGAACACCGGGGAGCTGTTTTTT.

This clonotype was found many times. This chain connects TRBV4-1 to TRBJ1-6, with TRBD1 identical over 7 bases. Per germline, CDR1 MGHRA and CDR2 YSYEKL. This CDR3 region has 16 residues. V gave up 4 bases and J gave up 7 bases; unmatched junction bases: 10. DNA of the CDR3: TGCGCCAGCAGCCCAAGACAGGGATCGGGGAATTCACCCCTCCACTTT. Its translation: CASSPRQGSGNSPLHF.

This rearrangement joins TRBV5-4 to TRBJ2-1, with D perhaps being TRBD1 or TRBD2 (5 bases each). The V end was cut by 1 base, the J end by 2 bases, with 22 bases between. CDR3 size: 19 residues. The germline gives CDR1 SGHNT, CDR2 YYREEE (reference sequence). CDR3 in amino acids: CASSLRSTLRDPAYNEQFF. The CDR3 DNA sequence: TGTGCCAGCAGCTTGCGGTCAACTCTAAGGGACCCAGCCTACAATGAGCAGTTCTTC.

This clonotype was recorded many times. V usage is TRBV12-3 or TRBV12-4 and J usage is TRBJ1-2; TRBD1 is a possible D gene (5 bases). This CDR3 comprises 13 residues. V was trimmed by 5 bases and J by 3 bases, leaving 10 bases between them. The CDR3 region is CASSGETDYGYTF. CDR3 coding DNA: TGTGCCAGCAGTGGTGAGACAGACTATGGCTACACCTTC.

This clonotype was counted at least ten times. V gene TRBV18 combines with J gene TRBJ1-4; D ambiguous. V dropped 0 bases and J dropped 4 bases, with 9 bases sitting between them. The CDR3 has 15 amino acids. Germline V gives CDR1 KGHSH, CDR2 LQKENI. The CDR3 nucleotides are TGTGCCAGCTCACCACCGGAGGAATTTAATGAAAAACTGTTTTTT. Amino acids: CASSPPEEFNEKLFF. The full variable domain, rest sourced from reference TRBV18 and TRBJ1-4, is NAGVMQNPRHLVRRRGQEARLRCSPMKGHSHVYWYRQLPEEGLKFMVYLQKENIIDESGMPKERFSAEFPKEGPSILRIQQVVRGDSAAYFCASSPPEEFNEKLFFGSGTQLSVL.

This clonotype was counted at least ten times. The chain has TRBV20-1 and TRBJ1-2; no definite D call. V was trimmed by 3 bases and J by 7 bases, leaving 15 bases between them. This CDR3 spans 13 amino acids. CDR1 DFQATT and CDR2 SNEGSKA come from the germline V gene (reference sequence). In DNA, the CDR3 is TGCAGTGCTAGCAATTATCGGGGTGGTGGCTACACCTTC. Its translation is CSASNYRGGGYTF.

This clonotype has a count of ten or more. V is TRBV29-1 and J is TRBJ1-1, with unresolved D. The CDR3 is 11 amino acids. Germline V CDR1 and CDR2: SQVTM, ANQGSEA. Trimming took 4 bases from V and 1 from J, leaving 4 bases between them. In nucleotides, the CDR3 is TGCAGCGTTGTGAGGAACACTGAAGCTTTCTTT. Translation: CSVVRNTEAFF.

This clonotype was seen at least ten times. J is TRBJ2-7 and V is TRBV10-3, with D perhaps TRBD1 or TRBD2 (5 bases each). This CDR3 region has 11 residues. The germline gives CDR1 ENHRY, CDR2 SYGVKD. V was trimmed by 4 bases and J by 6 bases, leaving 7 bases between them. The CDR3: CAISGGAEQYV. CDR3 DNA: TGTGCCATCAGTGGAGGGGCCGAGCAGTACGTC.

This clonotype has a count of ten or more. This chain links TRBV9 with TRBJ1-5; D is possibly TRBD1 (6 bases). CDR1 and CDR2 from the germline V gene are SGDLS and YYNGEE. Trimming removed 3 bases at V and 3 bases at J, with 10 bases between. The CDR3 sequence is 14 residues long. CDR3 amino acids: CASSEGDINQPQHF. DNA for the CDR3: TGTGCCAGCAGCGAGGGGGATATCAATCAGCCCCAGCATTTT.

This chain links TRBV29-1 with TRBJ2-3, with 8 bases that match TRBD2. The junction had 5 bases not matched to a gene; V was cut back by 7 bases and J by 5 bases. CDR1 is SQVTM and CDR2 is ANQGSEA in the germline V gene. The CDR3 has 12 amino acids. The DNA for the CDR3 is TGCAGCGCCCGACTAGCGAAAGATACGCAGTATTTT. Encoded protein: CSARLAKDTQYF.